The source of this T cell receptor beta chain is a study of T cell repertoires in cytomegalovirus infection. On the study more broadly: Carrying CMV and the relevant HLA type showed in public TCR beta signatures.

After removal of 5 bases from V and 5 bases from J, the junction contained 9 bases not matched to a gene. Germline CDR1 SNHLY, CDR2 FYNNEI. The CDR3 is 15 residues long. Points from the study as a whole: Of the TCR beta families, the public ones yielded a cumulative frequency that identified carriers of CMV plus the relevant HLA. The ex vivo response was dominated by HLA-C-restricted CMV-specific TCR beta clonotypes.

Worth noting for this clonotype: Its specificity is unknown.

TCRdb independently ran MiXCR on the reads; one entry per CDR3 protein. The sample includes around 550,000 distinct CDR3 sequences, more than 25% of them seen just once. The TCR sequence derives from a human donor in good health (CMV status not recorded). Some clones in this sample may be carry-over from other donors' samples. The rearrangement uses TRBV2 and TRBJ1-2, with TRBD1 matching 9 bases. The sample comprised PBMCs. DNA for the CDR3: TGTGCCAGCAGTTCCCGACAGGGGGGCAGGTATGGCTACACCTTC. It yields the protein CASSSRQGGRYGYTF.